These 28 T cell receptor beta chains came from one sample sequenced in a study of cytomegalovirus exposure and HLA in healthy donors. PCR employed 60 Vbeta and 13 Jbeta primers. The method was immunoSEQ multiplex PCR; TCRdb's version includes in-frame clones alone and lacks a portion of them. The repertoire consists of roughly 250,000 clones, with about 80% occurring once and the leading ten covering 0.3%. Sequences were obtained from PBMCs. These receptor sequences come from a girl aged 2 to 9 in good health and CMV-seronegative.

V and J are TRBV5-4 and TRBJ1-6; perhaps TRBD1 as D (6 bases). CDR1 is SGHNT, CDR2 YYREEE, per germline (reference sequence). Trimming left V 5 bases short and J 14 bases short, with 17 bases between. This CDR3 is 13 amino acids long. DNA for the CDR3: TGTGCCAGCAGGGACAGCCCAAACCGCACCCTCCACTTT. It encodes CASRDSPNRTLHF.

This clone was counted a few times. This rearrangement joins TRBV27 to TRBJ1-4; 9 bases are a match to TRBD1. Germline values: CDR1 MNHEY, CDR2 SMNVEV (reference sequence). The CDR3 is 15 residues long. The V segment lost 6 bases and the J segment 8 bases; nucleotides outside the gene matches: 10. The CDR3 DNA reads as TGTGCCAGCAGCCGTACGGACAGGGGAAGGGAAAAACTGTTTTTT. Its protein is CASSRTDRGREKLFF. The variable domain in full, completed from reference TRBV27 and TRBJ1-4, reads EAQVTQNPRYLITVTGKKLTVTCSQNMNHEYMSWYRQDPGLGLRQIYYSMNVEVTDKGDVPEGYKVSRKEKRNFPLILESPSPNQTSLYFCASSRTDRGREKLFFGSGTQLSVL.

The CDR3 is CASSPIDRGLNNEQFF. For the CDR3, the DNA is TGTGCCAGCAGTCCGATTGACCGTGGACTTAACAATGAGCAGTTCTTC. The genes are TRBV25-1 and TRBJ2-1, with D perhaps matching TRBD2 (5 bases). This CDR3 has 16 amino acids. The germline gives CDR1 MGHDK, CDR2 SYGVNS. Deletions cut 5 bases from V and 5 bases from J, with 19 bases between. Together with reference TRBV25-1 and TRBJ2-1, the CDR3 gives the full variable domain: EADIYQTPRYLVIGTGKKITLECSQTMGHDKMYWYQQDPGMELHLIHYSYGVNSTEKGDLSSESTVSRIRTEHFPLTLESARPSHTSQYLCASSPIDRGLNNEQFFGPGTRLTVL.

J is TRBJ1-2 and V is TRBV28, with 7 bases that match TRBD1. Germline values: CDR1 MDHEN, CDR2 SYDVKM. V lost 4 bases and J lost 2; bases outside the gene matches: 13. This CDR3 has 17 amino acids. The CDR3 protein is CASSSNGVGQRNYGYTF. The DNA for the CDR3 is TGTGCCAGCAGTTCTAATGGGGTGGGACAGAGAAACTATGGCTACACCTTC.

V gene TRBV7-6 combines with J gene TRBJ1-3; 7 positions agree with TRBD1. The germline CDR1 and CDR2 sequences are SGHVS and FNYEAQ. V shed 3 bases, J shed 0 bases, and the junction held 8 bases outside the gene matches. The CDR3 loop spans 17 amino acids. CDR3 protein: CASSLHRGGFSGNTIYF. DNA for the CDR3: TGTGCCAGCAGCTTGCACAGGGGTGGGTTCTCTGGAAACACCATATATTTT.

This clone was detected only once. The chain has TRBV5-1 and TRBJ2-7; 8 nucleotides match TRBD2. The V gene end was trimmed by 3 bases and the J gene end by 5 bases; junction bases not matched to a gene: 4. The germline V gene encodes CDR1 SGHRS and CDR2 YFSETQ. The length of the CDR3 is 13 residues. CDR3 amino acids: CASSWSGGNEQYF. The DNA of the CDR3 is TGCGCCAGCAGCTGGAGCGGGGGCAACGAGCAGTACTTC. Variable domain in full (rest from reference TRBV5-1 and TRBJ2-7): KAGVTQTPRYLIKTRGQQVTLSCSPISGHRSVSWYQQTPGQGLQFLFEYFSETQRNKGNFPGRFSGRQFSNSRSEMNVSTLELGDSALYLCASSWSGGNEQYFGPGTRLTVT.

The chain is built from TRBV7-8 and TRBJ1-5, with TRBD1 matching 7 bases. V gave up 5 bases and J gave up 4 bases; unmatched junction bases: 14. The CDR3 sequence is 17 residues long. In germline, CDR1 is SGHVS, CDR2 FQNEAQ. CDR3 DNA sequence: TGTGCCAGCAGCGAAAGCTGGACAGGCGACAGAAATCAGCCCCAGCATTTT. This codes for CASSESWTGDRNQPQHF.

The chain carries TRBV2 and TRBJ1-5; D ambiguous. V lost 3 bases to trimming and J lost 0 bases, with 6 bases between them. From germline, CDR1 is SNHLY and CDR2 FYNNEI. This CDR3 spans 14 amino acids. This CDR3 reads CASSDVSSNQPQHF. DNA of the CDR3: TGTGCCAGCAGTGATGTTAGTAGCAATCAGCCCCAGCATTTT. The full variable domain, rest sourced from reference TRBV2 and TRBJ1-5, is EPEVTQTPSHQVTQMGQEVILRCVPISNHLYFYWYRQILGQKVEFLVSFYNNEISEKSEIFDDQFSVERPDGSNFTLKIRSTKLEDSAMYFCASSDVSSNQPQHFGDGTRLSIL.

A single count supports this clone. The J gene is TRBJ2-2, the V gene TRBV9, with TRBD2 as a possible D gene (6 bases). CDR3 size: 19 residues. Trimming cost V 7 bases and J 3 bases, with 28 bases left between them. CDR1 and CDR2 (germline): SGDLS, YYNGEE. The CDR3: CASSSAWREPTYHTGELFF. The CDR3 DNA reads TGTGCCAGCTCCTCCGCGTGGCGGGAACCCACCTACCACACCGGGGAGCTGTTTTTT.

This chain links TRBV7-9 with TRBJ2-1; 9 positions agree with TRBD2. The CDR3 contains 17 residues. V trimming: 2 bases; J trimming: 1 base; junction bases outside the gene matches: 6. Per germline, CDR1 SEHNR and CDR2 FQNEAQ (reference sequence). The CDR3 nucleotides read TGTGCCAGCAGCTTATCTGAGACTAGCGGATCCTACAATGAGCAGTTCTTC. Protein product: CASSLSETSGSYNEQFF.

This rearrangement joins TRBV29-1 to TRBJ1-1; D is perhaps TRBD1 (5 bases). The CDR3 loop spans 14 amino acids. V was trimmed by 5 bases and J by 4 bases, leaving 17 bases between them. Germline CDR1 is SQVTM and CDR2 is ANQGSEA. Written as DNA, the CDR3 is TGCAGCGTTTACGGGAGGGGAGAATTCACTGAAGCTTTCTTT. Protein: CSVYGRGEFTEAFF.

The chain joins TRBV4-2 to TRBJ2-3; the match to TRBD2 covers 9 bases. The trim removed 4 bases at V and 7 bases at J, leaving 12 bases unmatched. Germline-derived CDR1 and CDR2 are LGHNA and YNFKEQ. The CDR3 totals 16 residues. The CDR3 here is CASSPRPGRGGNTQYF. CDR3 DNA: TGTGCCAGCAGCCCCAGACCTGGGCGGGGGGGAAATACGCAGTATTTT.

This clone was counted only a few times. The rearrangement joins TRBV27 to TRBJ2-1; no reliable D call. The CDR3 runs to 15 residues. Germline V lookup: CDR1 MNHEY, CDR2 SMNVEV (reference sequence). Trimming removed 6 bases from V and 7 bases from J, with 19 bases in between. The CDR3 region has the DNA TGTGCCAGCAGGAAATACCAAGTTAGCCCAAATGAGCAGTTCTTC. Its protein product is CASRKYQVSPNEQFF.

This clone was observed once. V gene TRBV7-2 combines with J gene TRBJ2-7; 10 bases are a match to TRBD2. The ends lost 2 bases at V and 4 bases at J; junction bases unmatched: 2. The CDR3 is made up of 14 amino acids. Germline loops: CDR1 SGHTA, CDR2 FQGNSA. In DNA form, the CDR3 reads TGTGCCAGCAGCTTAACTAGCGGGGAATACGAGCAGTACTTC. It translates to CASSLTSGEYEQYF.

The chain carries TRBV7-9 and TRBJ2-1, with TRBD2 as a possible D gene (6 bases). Looked up from germline, CDR1 is SEHNR and CDR2 is FQNEAQ (reference sequence). The CDR3 consists of 17 residues. V was shortened by 0 bases and J by 0 bases, with 12 bases between the two germline ends. The DNA of the CDR3 is TGTGCCAGCAGCTTAGCCGGGAGCTCCGGCTCCTACAATGAGCAGTTCTTC. Protein: CASSLAGSSGSYNEQFF.

This rearrangement joins TRBV2 to TRBJ1-2; TRBD1 matches 8 bases. This CDR3 is 16 amino acids long. The trim removed 11 bases at V and 5 bases at J, leaving 19 bases unmatched. Germline V gene sequence: CDR1 SNHLY, CDR2 FYNNEI. CDR3 DNA sequence: TGTGCCGACAAATCGGGACAGGAAGGCGGAGATTATGGCTACACCTTC. Its protein is CADKSGQEGGDYGYTF. The full variable domain, in which reference TRBV2 and TRBJ1-2 provide the parts outside the CDR3, is EPEVTQTPSHQVTQMGQEVILRCVPISNHLYFYWYRQILGQKVEFLVSFYNNEISEKSEIFDDQFSVERPDGSNFTLKIRSTKLEDSAMYFCADKSGQEGGDYGYTFGSGTRLTVV.

The rearrangement uses TRBV7-9 and TRBJ2-5; D is perhaps TRBD2 (7 bases). The V gene's germline CDR1 is SEHNR and CDR2 FQNEAQ (reference sequence). The length of the CDR3 is 11 residues. Trimming left V 6 bases short and J 11 bases short, with 13 bases between. The CDR3 spells CASRGGAGQYF. The CDR3 nucleotides are TGTGCCAGCAGAGGGGGGGCGGGGCAGTACTTC.

This clone was seen a few times. This rearrangement joins TRBV7-9 to TRBJ1-4; a possible D gene is TRBD1 (6 bases). CDR1 is SEHNR and CDR2 is FQNEAQ in the germline V gene (reference sequence). V was clipped by 5 bases and J by 0 bases, with 10 bases between them. The CDR3 consists of 15 residues. The DNA for the CDR3 is TGTGCCAGCAGCCCCAGACAGGCAACTAATGAAAAACTGTTTTTT. Its translation: CASSPRQATNEKLFF.

This rearrangement joins TRBV27 to TRBJ2-6; D perhaps matches TRBD2 (6 bases). This CDR3 comprises 16 residues. CDR1 is MNHEY and CDR2 is SMNVEV in the germline V gene (reference sequence). The V gene lost 8 bases and the J gene lost 2 bases, with 16 bases spanning the gap. CDR3 sequence (DNA): TGTGCCAGCGCGCGGGGAGAGTCCACTGGGGCCAACGTCCTGACTTTC. It specifies CASARGESTGANVLTF.

V is TRBV11-2 and J is TRBJ2-1; 9 bases are shared with TRBD2. This CDR3 has 16 residues. V gave up 0 bases and J gave up 4 bases; unmatched junction bases: 4. The germline CDR1 and CDR2 sequences are SGHAT and FQNNGV. The CDR3 coding sequence is TGTGCCAGCAGCTTAGAAGGCGGGAGGGCTTACAATGAGCAGTTCTTC. This gives the protein CASSLEGGRAYNEQFF.

This chain connects TRBV5-4 to TRBJ1-2, with 11 bases aligning to TRBD1. V gave up 2 bases and J gave up 0 bases; unmatched junction bases: 6. CDR3 size: 17 residues. Looked up from germline, CDR1 is SGHNT and CDR2 is YYREEE (reference sequence). CDR3 residues: CASSFPGQGVTNYGYTF. DNA for the CDR3: TGTGCCAGCAGCTTTCCGGGACAGGGGGTCACTAACTATGGCTACACCTTC.

V is TRBV7-9 and J is TRBJ2-1; possible D gene TRBD1, 6 bases. V lost 2 bases, J lost 6 bases, and 8 bases lay in between. Germline values: CDR1 SEHNR, CDR2 FQNEAQ (reference sequence). The CDR3 consists of 13 residues. CDR3 DNA: TGTGCCAGCAGCTTAATCAGGGGCAATGAGCAGTTCTTC. Its translation: CASSLIRGNEQFF.

The rearrangement joins TRBV10-2 to TRBJ1-3, with 10 bases fitting TRBD1. J gave up 2 bases and V 5 bases, and 12 bases lay outside the gene matches. Germline assignment: CDR1 WSHSY and CDR2 SAAADI. This CDR3 has 18 residues. The CDR3 loop is CASSKFPDRGEPGNTIYF. As DNA, the CDR3 is TGCGCCAGCAGTAAATTTCCGGACAGGGGGGAGCCTGGAAACACCATATATTTT.

This chain joins TRBV15 and TRBJ1-1; possible D gene TRBD1, 6 bases. With 3 bases removed from V and 6 bases from J, the gap between germline ends came to 20 bases. The length of the CDR3 is 16 residues. Germline V gene sequence: CDR1 LNHNV, CDR2 YYDKDF (reference sequence). The CDR3 sequence: CATSSWGQGKGPEAFF. In DNA, the CDR3 is TGTGCCACCAGCAGCTGGGGGCAGGGGAAGGGACCTGAAGCTTTCTTT.

The rearrangement links TRBV6-4 to TRBJ2-7, with a possible D match to TRBD2 (6 bases). V lost 4 bases to trimming and J lost 6 bases, with 19 bases between them. The CDR3 contains 15 residues. Looked up from germline, CDR1 is MRHNA and CDR2 is SNTAGT. CDR3 bases: TGTGCCAGCAGTGGCGTGGTCGGGGCCGGGGGCGAGCAGTACTTC. Protein sequence: CASSGVVGAGGEQYF.

V usage is TRBV28 and J usage is TRBJ1-5, with 9 bases that match TRBD1. The junction had 4 bases not matched to a gene; V was cut back by 6 bases and J by 1 base. Germline CDR1 MDHEN, CDR2 SYDVKM. The CDR3 consists of 15 residues. CDR3 loop: CASRGTGLSNQPQHF. In DNA form, the CDR3 reads TGTGCCAGCAGGGGGACAGGGTTGAGCAATCAGCCCCAGCATTTT.

This clone was picked up a small number of times. This chain joins TRBV28 and TRBJ2-7, with 9 bases identical to TRBD2. Per germline, CDR1 MDHEN and CDR2 SYDVKM. The CDR3 has 12 amino acids. V lost 5 bases and J lost 10; bases outside the gene matches: 6. In nucleotides, the CDR3 is TGTGCCAGCAGTCATAGCGGGAGTGGTCAGTACTTC. Amino acids: CASSHSGSGQYF.

The V and J genes are TRBV30 and TRBJ1-1; 7 positions match TRBD1. The CDR3 totals 14 residues. From germline, CDR1 is GTSNPN and CDR2 SVGIG (reference sequence). The V segment lost 0 bases and the J segment 5 bases; nucleotides outside the gene matches: 6. The CDR3 loop reads CAWSVVSGGTEAFF. The CDR3 nucleotides read TGTGCCTGGAGTGTCGTTTCAGGGGGGACTGAAGCTTTCTTT.